This T cell receptor beta chain was recorded in a study of blood T cell repertoires in COVID-19. On the study more broadly: Samples came from the United States, Italy and Spain, spanning acute and convalescent COVID-19.

Germline trimming cut 4 bases from V and 3 bases from J; bases unmatched to any gene: 10. Germline CDR1 SNHLY, CDR2 FYNNEI. The CDR3 length is 17 residues. This table comes from immunoSEQ multiplex PCR, and its TCRdb copy is limited to in-frame clones, with some not included. The sample yields 70,000 or so clones, 88% seen once. The sequencing input was peripheral blood. The receptor comes from a human donor in a cohort sampled during active COVID-19. The V call is TRBV2, the J call TRBJ2-3; 10 nucleotides match TRBD2. The CDR3 nucleotides read TGTGCCAGCAGTGGGGTAAGCGGGAGGGCCCGAACAGATACGCAGTATTTT. Protein: CASSGVSGRARTDTQYF.